These 15 T cell receptor beta chains originate from one sample sequenced in a study of blood T cell repertoires in COVID-19. Using immunoSEQ multiplex PCR, the repertoire was profiled, and TCRdb retains in-frame clones only, with some absent. This repertoire shows about 94,000 clones, roughly 86% found once; its top ten account for around 13%. The specimen sequenced was peripheral blood. The receptor source for this set is a woman aged 55-75 years in a cohort sampled during active or convalescent COVID-19.

V gene TRBV19 combines with J gene TRBJ1-2; weak D call: TRBD1 (6 bases). Germline V gives CDR1 LNHDA, CDR2 SQIVND (reference sequence). Trimming removed 9 bases from V and 1 base from J, with 30 bases in between. The CDR3 extends over 19 amino acids. The CDR3 loop is CASTPLTGLRSDFNYGYTF. In nucleotides, the CDR3 is TGTGCCAGCACCCCCCTGACAGGACTCCGCTCCGACTTTAACTATGGCTACACCTTC.

The chain has TRBV10-3 and TRBJ1-2, with TRBD1 matching over 7 bases. V gave up 4 bases and J gave up 4 bases; unmatched junction bases: 15. The germline V gene has CDR1 ENHRY and CDR2 SYGVKD. The length of the CDR3 is 17 residues. This chain's CDR3 is CAISARQGKSVFYGYTF. CDR3 nucleotide sequence: TGTGCCATCAGTGCCCGACAGGGAAAAAGCGTGTTCTATGGCTACACCTTC.

This chain uses TRBV7-9 with TRBJ2-5, with 12 bases aligning to TRBD2. CDR1 SEHNR and CDR2 FQNEAQ come from the germline V gene (reference sequence). This CDR3 has 16 amino acids. V was clipped by 1 base and J by 2 bases; unmatched bases: 2. As DNA, the CDR3 is TGTGCCAGCAGCTTAGTGACTAGCGGGGGTCAAGAGACCCAGTACTTC. Translated, it gives CASSLVTSGGQETQYF.

This clone was seen more than once but under ten times. The V call is TRBV10-3, the J call TRBJ2-7, with D tentatively TRBD1 (5 bases). With 2 bases removed from V and 2 bases from J, the gap between germline ends came to 16 bases. In germline, CDR1 is ENHRY, CDR2 SYGVKD. CDR3 size: 16 residues. CDR3: CAISETGRAIAYEQYF. CDR3 bases: TGTGCCATCAGTGAGACCGGCAGGGCAATTGCCTACGAGCAGTACTTC.

The chain links TRBV7-8 to TRBJ1-5; 8 bases are a match to TRBD1. The CDR3 consists of 16 residues. V was clipped by 5 bases and J by 2 bases; unmatched bases: 8. The germline V gene has CDR1 SGHVS and CDR2 FQNEAQ. CDR3 sequence (DNA): TGTGCCAGCAGCCTTATCAGGGGGCAGGGCAATCAGCCCCAGCATTTT. Translating gives CASSLIRGQGNQPQHF.

In the case of this clone: The junction does not match germline at one end; this may be a read error. The CDR3 is CASSLVGQEILF. The CDR3 DNA is TGCGCCAGCAGCTTGGTTGGACAGGAGATACTCTTT. The rearrangement uses TRBV5-1 and TRBJ1-1; TRBD1 agrees at 7 bases. CDR1 is SGHRS and CDR2 is YFSETQ in the germline V gene. The CDR3 has 12 residues.

The rearrangement links TRBV6-1 to TRBJ2-1; 11 nucleotides agree with TRBD1. Germline loops: CDR1 MNHNS, CDR2 SASEGT. V shed 6 bases and J 6 bases; nucleotides not matched to a gene: 4. This CDR3 contains 14 residues. CDR3 sequence (DNA): TGTGCCAGCAGATCCGGGACAGGGGGCAATGAGCAGTTCTTC. Translating it yields CASRSGTGGNEQFF.

J is TRBJ1-5 and V is TRBV19; 11 bases line up with TRBD1. Looked up from germline, CDR1 is LNHDA and CDR2 is SQIVND (reference sequence). Trimming cost V 3 bases and J 5 bases; bases outside gene matches: 6. The CDR3 contains 16 residues. CDR3 in amino acids: CASSILRTGGHQPQHF. In DNA form, the CDR3 reads TGTGCCAGTAGTATCCTCAGGACAGGGGGCCATCAGCCCCAGCATTTT.

The J gene is TRBJ2-7, the V gene TRBV11-2; 7 bases map to TRBD2. The CDR3 covers 11 residues. Germline loops: CDR1 SGHAT, CDR2 FQNNGV. J was trimmed by 7 bases and V by 5 bases; bases with no gene match: 2. The CDR3 reads CASSPGGEQYF. The CDR3 coding sequence is TGTGCCAGCAGCCCCGGGGGGGAGCAGTACTTC.

The gene calls are TRBV6-1 and TRBJ2-1, with 13 nucleotides matching TRBD2. The CDR3 consists of 17 residues. V was clipped by 4 bases and J by 7 bases; unmatched bases: 10. The V gene's germline CDR1 is MNHNS and CDR2 SASEGT. In DNA, the CDR3 is TGTGCCAGCAGTGCTCTGCCTCAGACTAGCGGGGGGAATGAGCAGTTCTTC. Protein: CASSALPQTSGGNEQFF.

The V gene is TRBV11-3, the J gene TRBJ2-1, with TRBD2 matching 10 bases. CDR1 and CDR2 from the germline V gene are SGHNT and YENEEA. With 5 bases clipped from V and 9 bases from J, the junction kept 16 bases outside the gene matches. This CDR3 is built from 17 residues. This chain's CDR3 is CASSPSGSPKYLREQFF. As DNA, the CDR3 is TGTGCCAGCAGCCCTAGCGGGAGTCCCAAGTACCTCCGTGAGCAGTTCTTC.

The CDR3 sequence: CASSRAGGGNYEQYF. The CDR3 nucleotides are TGTGCCAGCAGTCGGGCGGGAGGCGGGAACTACGAGCAGTACTTC. The gene calls are TRBV6-5 and TRBJ2-7; TRBD2 matches 8 bases. V was pared by 5 bases and J by 3 bases, with 9 bases of the junction left unmatched. CDR1 is MNHEY and CDR2 is SVGAGI in the germline V gene. This CDR3 has 15 residues.

The V call is TRBV15, the J call TRBJ2-7; no clear D. The germline V gene has CDR1 LNHNV and CDR2 YYDKDF (reference sequence). The CDR3 consists of 14 residues. The germline V and J ends were trimmed by 0 bases and 2 bases, with 8 bases remaining between them. CDR3 amino acids: CATSREPRTYEQYF. The CDR3 coding sequence is TGTGCCACCAGCAGAGAGCCCAGGACCTACGAGCAGTACTTC.

This clone was recorded only once. The CDR3 DNA is TGCGCCAGCAGCCAAGTTGCGGGAAATGAGCAGTTCTTC. Residues: CASSQVAGNEQFF. J is TRBJ2-1 and V is TRBV4-1, with a possible D match to TRBD2 (6 bases). Deletions cut 1 base from V and 7 bases from J, with 8 bases between. From germline, CDR1 is MGHRA and CDR2 YSYEKL. The CDR3 is made up of 13 amino acids.

Worth noting for this clone: The CDR3 does not end in the conserved phenylalanine or tryptophan, so this is likely a read error. The DNA is left out, because the CDR3 cannot be placed on it with certainty; the CDR3 is given as TCRdb lists it. This chain joins TRBV3-1 (or the pseudogene TRBV3-2) and TRBJ1-2; TRBD1, the table's D call, lacks a check against the DNA. Germline values: CDR1 LGHDT, CDR2 YNNKEL (reference sequence). The CDR3 spans 12 residues, counting both ends. The CDR3 spells CASSQAGGLASL.